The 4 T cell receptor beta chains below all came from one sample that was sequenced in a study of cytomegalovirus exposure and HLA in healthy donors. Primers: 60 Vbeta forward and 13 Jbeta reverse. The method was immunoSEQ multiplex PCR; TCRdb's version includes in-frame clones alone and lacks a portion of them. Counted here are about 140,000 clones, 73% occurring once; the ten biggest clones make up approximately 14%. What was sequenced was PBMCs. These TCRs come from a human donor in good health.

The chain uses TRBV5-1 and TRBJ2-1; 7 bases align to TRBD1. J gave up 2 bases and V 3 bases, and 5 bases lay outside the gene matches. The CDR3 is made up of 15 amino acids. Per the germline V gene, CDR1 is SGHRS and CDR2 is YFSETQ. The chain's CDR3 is CASSSGQAPYNEQFF. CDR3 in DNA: TGCGCCAGCAGCTCCGGACAGGCCCCCTACAATGAGCAGTTCTTC.

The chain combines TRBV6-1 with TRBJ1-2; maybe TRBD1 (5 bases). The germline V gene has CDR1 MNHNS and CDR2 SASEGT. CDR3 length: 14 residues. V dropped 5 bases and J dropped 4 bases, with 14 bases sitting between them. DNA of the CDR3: TGTGCCAGCAGTACACTTCAGGGTCTCTATGGCTACACCTTC. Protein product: CASSTLQGLYGYTF.

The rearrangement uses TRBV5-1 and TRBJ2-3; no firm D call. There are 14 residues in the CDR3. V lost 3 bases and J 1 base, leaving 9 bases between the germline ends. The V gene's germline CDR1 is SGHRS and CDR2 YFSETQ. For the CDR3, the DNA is TGCGCCAGCAGCTGGAGCCCCGGCACAGATACGCAGTATTTT. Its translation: CASSWSPGTDTQYF. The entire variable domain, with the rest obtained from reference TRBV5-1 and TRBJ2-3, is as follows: KAGVTQTPRYLIKTRGQQVTLSCSPISGHRSVSWYQQTPGQGLQFLFEYFSETQRNKGNFPGRFSGRQFSNSRSEMNVSTLELGDSALYLCASSWSPGTDTQYFGPGTRLTVL.

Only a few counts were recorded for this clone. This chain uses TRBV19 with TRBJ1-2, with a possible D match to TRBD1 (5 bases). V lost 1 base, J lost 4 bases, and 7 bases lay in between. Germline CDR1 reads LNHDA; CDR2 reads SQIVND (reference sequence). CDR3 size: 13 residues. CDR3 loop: CASSIGQGYGYTF. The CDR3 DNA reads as TGTGCCAGTAGTATAGGGCAGGGCTATGGCTACACCTTC.